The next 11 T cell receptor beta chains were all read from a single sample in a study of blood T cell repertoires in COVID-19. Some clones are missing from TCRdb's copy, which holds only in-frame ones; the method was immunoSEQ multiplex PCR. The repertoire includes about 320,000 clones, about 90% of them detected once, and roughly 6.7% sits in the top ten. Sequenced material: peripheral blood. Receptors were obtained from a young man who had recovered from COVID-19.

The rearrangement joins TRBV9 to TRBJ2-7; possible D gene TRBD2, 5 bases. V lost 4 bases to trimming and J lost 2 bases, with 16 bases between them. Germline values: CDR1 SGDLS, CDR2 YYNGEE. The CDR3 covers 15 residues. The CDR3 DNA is TGTGCCAGCAGCCCTTCAGGAGGAGGTACCTACGAGCAGTACTTC. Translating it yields CASSPSGGGTYEQYF.

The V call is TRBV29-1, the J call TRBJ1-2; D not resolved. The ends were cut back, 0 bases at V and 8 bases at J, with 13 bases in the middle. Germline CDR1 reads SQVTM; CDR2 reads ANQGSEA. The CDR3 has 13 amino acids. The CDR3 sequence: CSVEEWRTGGYTF. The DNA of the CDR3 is TGCAGCGTTGAAGAATGGAGAACGGGGGGCTACACCTTC.

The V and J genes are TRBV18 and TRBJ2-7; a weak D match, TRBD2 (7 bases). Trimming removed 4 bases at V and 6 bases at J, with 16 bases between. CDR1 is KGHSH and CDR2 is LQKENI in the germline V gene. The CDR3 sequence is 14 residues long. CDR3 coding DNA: TGTGCCAGCTCACAATTAGGGGGGGCGGCCGAGCAGTACTTC. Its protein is CASSQLGGAAEQYF.

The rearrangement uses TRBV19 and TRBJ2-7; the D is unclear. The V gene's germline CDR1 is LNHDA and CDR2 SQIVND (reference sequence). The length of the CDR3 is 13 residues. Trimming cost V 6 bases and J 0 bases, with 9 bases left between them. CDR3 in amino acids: CASRNGGSYEQYF. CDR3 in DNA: TGTGCCAGTAGGAACGGTGGCTCCTACGAGCAGTACTTC.

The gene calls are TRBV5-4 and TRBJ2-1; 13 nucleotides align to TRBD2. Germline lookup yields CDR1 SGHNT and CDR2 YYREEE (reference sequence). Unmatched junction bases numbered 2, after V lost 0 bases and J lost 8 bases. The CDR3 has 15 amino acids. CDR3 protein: CASSLGGTSGDEQFF. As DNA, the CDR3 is TGTGCCAGCAGCTTGGGCGGGACTAGCGGGGATGAGCAGTTCTTC.

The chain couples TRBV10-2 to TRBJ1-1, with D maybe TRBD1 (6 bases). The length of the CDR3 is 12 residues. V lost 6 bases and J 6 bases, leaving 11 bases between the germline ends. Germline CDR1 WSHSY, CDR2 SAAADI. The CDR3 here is CASRGDTPEAFF. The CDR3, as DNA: TGCGCCAGCAGGGGGGACACTCCTGAAGCTTTCTTT.

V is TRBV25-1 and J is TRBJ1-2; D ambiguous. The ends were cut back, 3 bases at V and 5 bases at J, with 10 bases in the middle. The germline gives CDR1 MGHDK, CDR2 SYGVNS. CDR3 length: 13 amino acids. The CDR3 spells CASSENGGYGYTF. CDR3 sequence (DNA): TGTGCCAGCAGTGAGAATGGCGGGTATGGCTACACCTTC.

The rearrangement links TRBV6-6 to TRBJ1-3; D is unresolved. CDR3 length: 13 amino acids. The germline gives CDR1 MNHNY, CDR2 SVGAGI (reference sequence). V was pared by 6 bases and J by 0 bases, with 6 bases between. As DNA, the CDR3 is TGTGCCAGCAGGACAAGCTCTGGAAACACCATATATTTT. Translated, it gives CASRTSSGNTIYF.

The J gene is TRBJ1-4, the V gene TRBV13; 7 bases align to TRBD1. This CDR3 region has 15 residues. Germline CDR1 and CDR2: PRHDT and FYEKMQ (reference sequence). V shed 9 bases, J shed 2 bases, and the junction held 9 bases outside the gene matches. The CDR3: CASRWQGGTNEKLFF. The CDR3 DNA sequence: TGTGCCAGTCGGTGGCAGGGGGGTACTAATGAAAAACTGTTTTTT.

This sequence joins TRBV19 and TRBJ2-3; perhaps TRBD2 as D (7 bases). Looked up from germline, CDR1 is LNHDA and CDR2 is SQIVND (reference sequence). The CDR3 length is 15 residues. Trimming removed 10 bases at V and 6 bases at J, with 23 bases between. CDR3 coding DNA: TGTGCCATAGGGGGAGCGGGGTCCCCCCGCGATACGCAGTATTTT. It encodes CAIGGAGSPRDTQYF.

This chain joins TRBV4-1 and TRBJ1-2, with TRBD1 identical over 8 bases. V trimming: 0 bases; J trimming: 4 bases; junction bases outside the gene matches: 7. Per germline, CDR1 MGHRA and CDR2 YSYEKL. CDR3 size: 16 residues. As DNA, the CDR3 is TGCGCCAGCAGCCAAGAACGGACAGGGTTCGGCTATGGCTACACCTTC. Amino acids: CASSQERTGFGYGYTF.